This T cell receptor (beta chain) was captured in a study of cytomegalovirus exposure and HLA in healthy donors. General observations from the study: The study labeled 164 TCR beta chains cytomegalovirus-associated. The authors confirmed in vitro that a few CMV-associated chains were specific for CMV antigens. A later analysis showed TCR association rates differing by HLA locus, peaking at DRB1 and lowest at HLA-C. Some segments of the V type, notably TRBV6-2 and TRBV6-3, were excluded as indistinguishable.

The CDR3 contains 16 residues. Germline-derived CDR1 and CDR2 are SGHNT and YYREEE (reference sequence). V lost 2 bases and J 0 bases, leaving 12 bases between the germline ends. In the PCR, 60 Vbeta and 13 Jbeta primers were used. The protocol was immunoSEQ multiplex PCR, while the TCRdb copy is restricted to in-frame clones and leaves out a portion. This sample's clone table lists approximately 45,000 clones. With regard to this clone: The target antigen is unknown.

The gene calls are TRBV5-4 and TRBJ1-5; D ambiguous. This clonotype originated in a male donor in good health and CMV-seronegative. The sequenced sample consisted of PBMCs. CDR3 in DNA: TGTGCCAGCAGCTTTGGAGGAGGTAATAGCAATCAGCCCCAGCATTTT. Protein product: CASSFGGGNSNQPQHF.